Sequencing of this T cell receptor (beta chain) was carried out in a study of CD8 T cells in ankylosing spondylitis. Findings and caveats of the study: Some of these motif variants have turned up before, in reports on reactive arthritis synovial fluid and blood. A TCR beta motif made of fewer than ten highly homologous variants seemed typical of ankylosing spondylitis blood. Disease-linked clones were reportedly significantly enriched in matched ankylosing spondylitis synovial fluid.

Quantitative 5'-RACE with molecular barcodes was used to make the TCR beta libraries. From the 5' RACE reads, TCRdb called clonotypes with MiXCR, one entry per CDR3 protein. Of over 200,000 distinct CDR3 sequences listed, 10% were seen once; the top ten hold 21%. Trimming pared 0 bases from V and 11 bases from J, leaving 9 bases between. Germline V lookup: CDR1 SGHDT, CDR2 YYEEEE. This CDR3 is 13 amino acids long. This clonotype has at least ten counts. Antigen specificity is unknown. The chain combines TRBV5-6 with TRBJ2-6; D remains unclear. The clonotype comes from a male donor with ankylosing spondylitis or in good health (not recorded which). The material sequenced was blood, either unsorted or a sorted T cell fraction (not recorded which). The CDR3 reads CASSLGPGDVLTF. CDR3 DNA sequence: TGTGCCAGCAGCTTGGGGCCCGGTGACGTCCTGACTTTC.